Listed below are T cell receptor beta chains from one sample, sequenced in a study of shared clonotypes between healthy human individuals. TCRdb's copy holds only in-frame clones and misses some; the assay was immunoSEQ multiplex PCR. The sample lists roughly 2,500,000 clones, more than 85% seen once, with 0.36% in the top ten. Specimen: naive CD4+ T cells from PBMCs. All receptors come from a man aged 18 to 30 in good health. Some clones in this sample may be carry-over from other donors' samples. The CDR3 runs from the conserved cysteine through the conserved F or W. Each record gives: D gene, V gene, clone size, J gene, CDR3 DNA, CDR3 protein. A D gene is named only where the DNA matches it firmly. The size field is filled for only some rows; it gives once, few, many or a size class.

>-|TRBV20-1|few|TRBJ1-1
TGCAGTGCAGCAGGGAACACTGAAGCTTTCTTT
CSAAGNTEAFF
>TRBD2|TRBV7-7|-|TRBJ2-2
TGTGCCAGCGGAAAACTAGCGGGTGACAACACCGGGGAGCTGTTTTTT
CASGKLAGDNTGELFF
>-|TRBV4-2|-|TRBJ1-5
TGTGCCAGCAGCCCTACTGGGGACGGCGATCAGCCCCAGCATTTT
CASSPTGDGDQPQHF
>-|TRBV25-1|-|TRBJ1-2
TGTGCCAGCAGGATGACCGGGGGCGGGTATGGCTACACCTTC
CASRMTGGGYGYTF
>-|TRBV18|-|TRBJ2-7
TGTGCCAGCTCCCAATGGGGAAAACCCTACGAGCAGTACTTC
CASSQWGKPYEQYF
>-|TRBV21-1|-|TRBJ2-1
TGTGCCAGCAGCAATCGGAAGCGACTGAAAAATGAGCAGTTCTTC
CASSNRKRLKNEQFF
>TRBD1|TRBV9|-|TRBJ1-2
TGTGCCAGCAGCCCGGGACAGTCCTATGGCTACACCTTC
CASSPGQSYGYTF
>TRBD2|TRBV25-1|-|TRBJ2-7
TGTGCCAGCAGTGCCCCGGGACTAGCGGGGCGTTCCTACGAGCAGTACTTC
CASSAPGLAGRSYEQYF
>TRBD2|TRBV11-2|-|TRBJ2-3
TGTGCCAGCAGCTTCGACGGGACTACCACAGATACGCAGTATTTT
CASSFDGTTTDTQYF
>-|TRBV21-1|-|TRBJ1-5
TGTGCCAGCAGCAAAGGGCACAATAGGTTAAACCATCAGCCCCAGCATTTT
CASSKGHNRLNHQPQHF
>TRBD2|TRBV5-1|-|TRBJ2-6
TGCGCCAGCAGCGCGGGACTACACTCTGGGGCCAACGTCCTGACTTTC
CASSAGLHSGANVLTF
>-|TRBV28|-|TRBJ2-3
TGTGCCAGCAGTCCAGACACAGATACGCAGTATTTT
CASSPDTDTQYF
>TRBD1|TRBV18|-|TRBJ2-7
TGTGCCAGCTCACAAACAGCCGGGACAGGGTCTATTGTGTACGAGCAGTACTTC
CASSQTAGTGSIVYEQYF
>-|TRBV19|-|TRBJ1-4
TGTGCCAGTAGCCTTCATAGACAACTAACTAATGAAAAACTGTTTTTT
CASSLHRQLTNEKLFF
>TRBD2|TRBV7-3|few|TRBJ2-1
TGTGCCAGCAGCCTAGGACTAGCGGCCTACAATGAGCAGTTCTTC
CASSLGLAAYNEQFF
>TRBD2|TRBV7-9|-|TRBJ2-7
TGTGCCAGCAGCAATAGCGGGAGCATTGGCGAGCAGTACTTC
CASSNSGSIGEQYF
>TRBD2|TRBV7-3|-|TRBJ2-3
TGTGCCAGCAGCTTTGCGGGAGACCCAGATACGCAGTATTTT
CASSFAGDPDTQYF
>-|TRBV28|-|TRBJ1-4
TGTGCCAGCAGTGGGAGTCGGGGAATGTATGAAAAACTGTTTTTT
CASSGSRGMYEKLFF
>-|TRBV7-3|-|TRBJ2-1
TGTGCCAGCAGTGGCGGAGATGAGCAGTTCTTC
CASSGGDEQFF
>-|TRBV28|-|TRBJ1-6
TGTGCCAGCAGTGGGGGTCTTGCTGGTTCACCCCTCCACTTT
CASSGGLAGSPLHF
>-|TRBV5-1|once|TRBJ2-1
TGCGCCAGCAGCTCGGAAAGGGGATACTCCTACAATGAGCAGTTCTTC
CASSSERGYSYNEQFF
>TRBD1|TRBV27|-|TRBJ1-5
TGTGCCAGCAGGGGACAGGGTGTTGGACCCCAGCATTTT
CASRGQGVGPQHF